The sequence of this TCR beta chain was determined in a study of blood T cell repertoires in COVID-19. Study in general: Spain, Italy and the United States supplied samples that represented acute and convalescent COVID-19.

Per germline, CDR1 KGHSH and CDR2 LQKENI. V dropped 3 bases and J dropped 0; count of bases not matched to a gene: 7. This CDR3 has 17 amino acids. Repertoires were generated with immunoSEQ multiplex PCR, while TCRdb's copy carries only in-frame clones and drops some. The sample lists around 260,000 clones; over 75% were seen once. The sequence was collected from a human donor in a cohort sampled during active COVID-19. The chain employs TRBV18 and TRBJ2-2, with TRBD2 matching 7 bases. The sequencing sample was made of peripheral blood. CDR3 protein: CASSPSGGRTNTGELFF. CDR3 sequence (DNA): TGTGCCAGCTCACCCTCGGGAGGACGGACGAACACCGGGGAGCTGTTTTTT.